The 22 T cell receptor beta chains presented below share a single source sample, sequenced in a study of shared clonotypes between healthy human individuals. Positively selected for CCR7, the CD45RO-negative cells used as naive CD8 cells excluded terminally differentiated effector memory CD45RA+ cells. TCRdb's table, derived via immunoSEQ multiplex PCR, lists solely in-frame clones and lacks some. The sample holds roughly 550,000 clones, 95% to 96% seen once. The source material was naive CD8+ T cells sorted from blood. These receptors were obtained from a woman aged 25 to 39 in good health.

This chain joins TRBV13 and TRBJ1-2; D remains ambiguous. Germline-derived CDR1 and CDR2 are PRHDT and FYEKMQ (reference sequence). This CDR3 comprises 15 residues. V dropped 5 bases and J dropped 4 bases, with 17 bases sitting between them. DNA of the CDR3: TGTGCCAGCAGCGAGGGCCTCTCAAAGGCCTATGGCTACACCTTC. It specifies CASSEGLSKAYGYTF.

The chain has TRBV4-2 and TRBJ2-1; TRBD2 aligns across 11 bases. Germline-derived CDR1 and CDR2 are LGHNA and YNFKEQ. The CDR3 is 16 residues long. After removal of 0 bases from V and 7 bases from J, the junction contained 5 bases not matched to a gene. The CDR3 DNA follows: TGTGCCAGCAGCCAAGAGCTGGGACTAGCGGTTAATGAGCAGTTCTTC. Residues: CASSQELGLAVNEQFF.

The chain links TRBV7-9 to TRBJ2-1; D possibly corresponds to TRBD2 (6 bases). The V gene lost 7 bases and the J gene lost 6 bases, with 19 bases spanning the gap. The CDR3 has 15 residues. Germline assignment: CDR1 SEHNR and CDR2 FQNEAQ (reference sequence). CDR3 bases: TGTGCCAGCACGCCGGGAGCTTCGGCCCGCAATGAGCAGTTCTTC. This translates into CASTPGASARNEQFF.

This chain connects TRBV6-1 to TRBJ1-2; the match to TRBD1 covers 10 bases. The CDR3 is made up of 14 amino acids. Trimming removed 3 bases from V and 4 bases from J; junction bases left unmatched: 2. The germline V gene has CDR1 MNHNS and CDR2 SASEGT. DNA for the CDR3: TGTGCCAGCAGTGAGACAGGGGGCGGCTATGGCTACACCTTC. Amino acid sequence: CASSETGGGYGYTF.

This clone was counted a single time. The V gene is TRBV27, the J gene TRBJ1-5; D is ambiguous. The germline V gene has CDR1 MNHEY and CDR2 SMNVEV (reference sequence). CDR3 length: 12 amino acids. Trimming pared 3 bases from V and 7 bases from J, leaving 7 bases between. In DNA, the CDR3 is TGTGCCAGCAGTTTCCTGGGGCAGCCCCAGCATTTT. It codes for CASSFLGQPQHF.

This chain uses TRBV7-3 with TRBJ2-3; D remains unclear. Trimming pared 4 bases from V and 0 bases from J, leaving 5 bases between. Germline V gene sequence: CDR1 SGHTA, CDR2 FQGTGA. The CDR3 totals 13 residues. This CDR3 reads CASSSPSTDTQYF. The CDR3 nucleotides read TGTGCCAGCAGCTCCCCTAGCACAGATACGCAGTATTTT. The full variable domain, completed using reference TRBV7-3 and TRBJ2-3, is GAGVSQTPSNKVTEKGKYVELRCDPISGHTALYWYRQSLGQGPEFLIYFQGTGAADDSGLPNDRFFAVRPEGSVSTLKIQRTERGDSAVYLCASSSPSTDTQYFGPGTRLTVL.

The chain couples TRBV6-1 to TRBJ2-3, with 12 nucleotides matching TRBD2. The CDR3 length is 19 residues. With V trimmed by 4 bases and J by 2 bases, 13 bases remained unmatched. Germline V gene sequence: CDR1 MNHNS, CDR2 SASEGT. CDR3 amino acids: CASSGPPGLAGATTDTQYF. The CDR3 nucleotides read TGTGCCAGCAGTGGACCACCGGGACTAGCGGGCGCAACCACAGATACGCAGTATTTT.

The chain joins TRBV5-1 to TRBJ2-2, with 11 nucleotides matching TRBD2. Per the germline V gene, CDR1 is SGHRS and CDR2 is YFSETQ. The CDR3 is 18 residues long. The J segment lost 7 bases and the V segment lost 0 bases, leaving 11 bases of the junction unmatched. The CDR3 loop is CASSLVLAGVSGGGELFF. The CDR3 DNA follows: TGCGCCAGCAGCTTGGTACTAGCGGGAGTTTCTGGTGGCGGGGAGCTGTTTTTT.

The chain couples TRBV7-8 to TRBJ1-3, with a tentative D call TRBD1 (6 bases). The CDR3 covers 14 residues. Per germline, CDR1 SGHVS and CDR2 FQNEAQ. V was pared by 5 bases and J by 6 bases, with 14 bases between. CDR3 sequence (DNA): TGTGCCAGCAGCCGGACAGAATTTATAAACACCATATATTTT. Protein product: CASSRTEFINTIYF. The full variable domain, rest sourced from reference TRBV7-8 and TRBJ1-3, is GAGVSQSPRYKVAKRGQDVALRCDPISGHVSLFWYQQALGQGPEFLTYFQNEAQLDKSGLPSDRFFAERPEGSVSTLKIQRTQQEDSAVYLCASSRTEFINTIYFGEGSWLTVV.

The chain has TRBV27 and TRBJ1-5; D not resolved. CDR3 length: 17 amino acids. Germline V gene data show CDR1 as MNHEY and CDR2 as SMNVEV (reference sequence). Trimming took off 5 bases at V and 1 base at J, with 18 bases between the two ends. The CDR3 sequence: CASSAGIAPVSNQPQHF. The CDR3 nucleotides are TGTGCCAGCAGTGCCGGTATCGCACCCGTGAGCAATCAGCCCCAGCATTTT.

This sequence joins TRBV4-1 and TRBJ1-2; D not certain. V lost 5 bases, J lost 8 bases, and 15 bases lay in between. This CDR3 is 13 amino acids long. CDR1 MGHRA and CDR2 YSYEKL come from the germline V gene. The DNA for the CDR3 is TGCGCCAGCAGCTACGAAGGATTGGAGGGCTACACCTTC. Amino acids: CASSYEGLEGYTF.

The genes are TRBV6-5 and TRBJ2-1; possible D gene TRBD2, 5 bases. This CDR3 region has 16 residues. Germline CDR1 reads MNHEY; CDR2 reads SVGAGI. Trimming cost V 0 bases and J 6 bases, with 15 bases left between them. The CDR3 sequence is CASSYSSGEVSNEQFF. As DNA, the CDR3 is TGTGCCAGCAGTTACTCGTCCGGGGAAGTATCCAATGAGCAGTTCTTC.

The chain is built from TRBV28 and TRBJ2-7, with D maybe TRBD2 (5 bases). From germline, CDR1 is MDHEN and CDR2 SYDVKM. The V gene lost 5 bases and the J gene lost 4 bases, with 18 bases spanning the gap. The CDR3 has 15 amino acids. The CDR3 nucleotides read TGTGCCAGCAGTAAGGACTCAATGACCCCTTACGAGCAGTACTTC. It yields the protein CASSKDSMTPYEQYF.

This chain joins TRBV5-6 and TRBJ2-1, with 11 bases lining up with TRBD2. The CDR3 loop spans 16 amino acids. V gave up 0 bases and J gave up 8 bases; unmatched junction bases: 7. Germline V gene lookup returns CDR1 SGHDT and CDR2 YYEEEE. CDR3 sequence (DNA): TGTGCCAGCAGCTTGGAACTTAGCGGGAGGGCCCATGAGCAGTTCTTC. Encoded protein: CASSLELSGRAHEQFF. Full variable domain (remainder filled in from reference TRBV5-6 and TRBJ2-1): DAGVTQSPTHLIKTRGQQVTLRCSPKSGHDTVSWYQQALGQGPQFIFQYYEEEERQRGNFPDRFSGHQFPNYSSELNVNALLLGDSALYLCASSLELSGRAHEQFFGPGTRLTVL.

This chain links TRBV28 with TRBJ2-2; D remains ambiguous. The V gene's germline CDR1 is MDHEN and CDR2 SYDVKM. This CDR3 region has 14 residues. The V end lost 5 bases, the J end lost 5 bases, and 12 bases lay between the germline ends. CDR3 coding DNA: TGTGCCAGCAGTGGCTCGGGCCTTACCGGGGAGCTGTTTTTT. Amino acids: CASSGSGLTGELFF.

CDR3 loop: CASSEGFRDTGELFF. In DNA form, the CDR3 reads TGTGCCAGCAGCGAAGGTTTCAGGGACACCGGGGAGCTGTTTTTT. The rearrangement uses TRBV9 and TRBJ2-2, with a tentative D call TRBD1 (5 bases). Germline CDR1 reads SGDLS; CDR2 reads YYNGEE. V shed 3 bases and J shed 3 bases, with 12 bases lying between them. The CDR3 is 15 amino acids.

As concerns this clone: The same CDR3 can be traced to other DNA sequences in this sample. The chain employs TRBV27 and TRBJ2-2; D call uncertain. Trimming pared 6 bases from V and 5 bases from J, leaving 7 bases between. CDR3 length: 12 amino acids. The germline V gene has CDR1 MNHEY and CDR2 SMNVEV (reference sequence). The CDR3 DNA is TGTGCCAGCAGCCCCGCTACCGGGGAGCTGTTTTTT. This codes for CASSPATGELFF.

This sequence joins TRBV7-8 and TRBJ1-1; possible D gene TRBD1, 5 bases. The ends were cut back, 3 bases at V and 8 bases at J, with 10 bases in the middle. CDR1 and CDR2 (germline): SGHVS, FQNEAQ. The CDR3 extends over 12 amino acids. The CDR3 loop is CASSFTGTEAFF. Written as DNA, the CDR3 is TGTGCCAGCAGCTTCACAGGAACCGAAGCTTTCTTT.

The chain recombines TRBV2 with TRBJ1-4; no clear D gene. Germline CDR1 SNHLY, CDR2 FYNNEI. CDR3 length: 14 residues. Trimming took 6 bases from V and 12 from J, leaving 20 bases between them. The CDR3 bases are TGTGCCAGCAGCGAGAGTCTGACCTCTACGGAACTGTTTTTT. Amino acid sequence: CASSESLTSTELFF.

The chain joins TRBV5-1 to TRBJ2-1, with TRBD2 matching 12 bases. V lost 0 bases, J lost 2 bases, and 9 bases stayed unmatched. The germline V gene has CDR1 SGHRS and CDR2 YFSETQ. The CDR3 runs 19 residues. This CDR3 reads CASSLGASGLAGTYNEQFF. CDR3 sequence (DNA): TGCGCCAGCAGCTTGGGTGCCTCCGGACTAGCGGGGACCTACAATGAGCAGTTCTTC.

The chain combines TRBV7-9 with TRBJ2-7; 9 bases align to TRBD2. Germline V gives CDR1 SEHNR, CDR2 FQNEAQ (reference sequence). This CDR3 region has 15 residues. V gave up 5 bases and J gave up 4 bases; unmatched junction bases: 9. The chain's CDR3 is CASSNPGTSRYEQYF. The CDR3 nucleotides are TGTGCCAGCAGCAATCCCGGGACTAGCAGGTACGAGCAGTACTTC.

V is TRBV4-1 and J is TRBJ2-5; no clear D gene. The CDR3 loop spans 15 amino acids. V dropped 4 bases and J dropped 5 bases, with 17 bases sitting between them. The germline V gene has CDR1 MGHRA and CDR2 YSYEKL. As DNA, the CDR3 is TGCGCCAGCAGCCCCGAAGGTCCGCGATTGGAGACCCAGTACTTC. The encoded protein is CASSPEGPRLETQYF.